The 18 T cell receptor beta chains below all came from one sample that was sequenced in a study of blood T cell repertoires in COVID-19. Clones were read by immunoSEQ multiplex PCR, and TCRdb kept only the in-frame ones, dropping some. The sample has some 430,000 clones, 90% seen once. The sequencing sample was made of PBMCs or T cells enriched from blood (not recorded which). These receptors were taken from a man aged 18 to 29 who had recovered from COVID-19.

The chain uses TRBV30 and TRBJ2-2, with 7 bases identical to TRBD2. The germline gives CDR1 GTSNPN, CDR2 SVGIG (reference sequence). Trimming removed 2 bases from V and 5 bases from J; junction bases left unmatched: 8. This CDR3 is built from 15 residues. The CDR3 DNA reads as TGTGCCTGGAGTCGGCTAGCGGCAATAACCGGGGAGCTGTTTTTT. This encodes CAWSRLAAITGELFF.

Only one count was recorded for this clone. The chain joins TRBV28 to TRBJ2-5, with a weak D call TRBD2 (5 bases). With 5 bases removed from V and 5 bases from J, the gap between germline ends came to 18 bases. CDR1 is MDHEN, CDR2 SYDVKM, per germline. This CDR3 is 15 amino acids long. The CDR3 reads CASSTEYDSGETQYF. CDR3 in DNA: TGTGCCAGCAGTACGGAGTACGACTCGGGGGAGACCCAGTACTTC.

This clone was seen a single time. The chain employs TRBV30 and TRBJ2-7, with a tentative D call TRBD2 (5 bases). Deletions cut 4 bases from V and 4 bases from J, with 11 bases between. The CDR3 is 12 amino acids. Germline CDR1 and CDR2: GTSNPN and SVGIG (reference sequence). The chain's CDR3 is CAWNTQRYEQYF. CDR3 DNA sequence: TGTGCCTGGAATACCCAGCGGTACGAGCAGTACTTC.

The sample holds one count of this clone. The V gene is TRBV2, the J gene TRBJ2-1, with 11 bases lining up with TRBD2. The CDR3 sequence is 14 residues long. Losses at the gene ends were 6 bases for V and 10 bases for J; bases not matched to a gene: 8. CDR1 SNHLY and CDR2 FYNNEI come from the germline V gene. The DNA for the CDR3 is TGTGCCAGCAGGGAGGGACTAGCGGCCGGGGAGCAGTTCTTC. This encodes CASREGLAAGEQFF.

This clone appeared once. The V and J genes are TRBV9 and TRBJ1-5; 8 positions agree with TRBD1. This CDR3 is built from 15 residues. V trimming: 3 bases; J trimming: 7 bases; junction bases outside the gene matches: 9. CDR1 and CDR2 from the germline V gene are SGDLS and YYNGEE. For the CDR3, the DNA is TGTGCCAGCAGCGCCGAAGACAGGGGAGGCCAGCCCCAGCATTTT. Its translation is CASSAEDRGGQPQHF.

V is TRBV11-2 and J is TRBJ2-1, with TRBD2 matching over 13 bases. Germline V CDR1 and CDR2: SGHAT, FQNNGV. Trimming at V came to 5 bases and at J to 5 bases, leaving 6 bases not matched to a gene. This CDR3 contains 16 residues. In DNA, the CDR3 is TGTGCCAGCAGCCGACTAGCGGGAGGTGGCCACAATGAGCAGTTCTTC. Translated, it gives CASSRLAGGGHNEQFF.

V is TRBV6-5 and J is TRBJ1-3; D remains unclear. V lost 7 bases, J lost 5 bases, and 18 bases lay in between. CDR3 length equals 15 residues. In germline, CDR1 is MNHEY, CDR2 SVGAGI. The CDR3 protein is CASTPSGGVRNTIYF. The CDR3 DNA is TGTGCCAGCACCCCTAGCGGTGGGGTTCGAAACACCATATATTTT.

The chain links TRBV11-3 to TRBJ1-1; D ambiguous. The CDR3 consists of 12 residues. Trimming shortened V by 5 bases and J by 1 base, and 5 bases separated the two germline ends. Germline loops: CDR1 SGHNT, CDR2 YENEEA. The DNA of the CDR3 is TGTGCCAGCAGCCCTTCGAACACTGAAGCTTTCTTT. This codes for CASSPSNTEAFF. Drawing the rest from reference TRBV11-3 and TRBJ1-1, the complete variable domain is EAGVVQSPRYKIIEKKQPVAFWCNPISGHNTLYWYLQNLGQGPELLIRYENEEAVDDSQLPKDRFSAERLKGVDSTLKIQPAELGDSAVYLCASSPSNTEAFFGQGTRLTVV.

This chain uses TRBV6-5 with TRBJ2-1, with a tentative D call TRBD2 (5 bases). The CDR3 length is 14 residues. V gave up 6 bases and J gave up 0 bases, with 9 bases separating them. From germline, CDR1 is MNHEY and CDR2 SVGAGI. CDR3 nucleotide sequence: TGTGCCAGCAGAGAGGGATACTCCTACAATGAGCAGTTCTTC. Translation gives CASREGYSYNEQFF.

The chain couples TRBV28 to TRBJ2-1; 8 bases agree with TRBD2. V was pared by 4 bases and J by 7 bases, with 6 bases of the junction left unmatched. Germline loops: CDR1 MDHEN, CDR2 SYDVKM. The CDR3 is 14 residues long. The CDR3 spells CASSSRKRENEQFF. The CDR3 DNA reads TGTGCCAGCAGTTCCCGAAAGCGGGAGAATGAGCAGTTCTTC.

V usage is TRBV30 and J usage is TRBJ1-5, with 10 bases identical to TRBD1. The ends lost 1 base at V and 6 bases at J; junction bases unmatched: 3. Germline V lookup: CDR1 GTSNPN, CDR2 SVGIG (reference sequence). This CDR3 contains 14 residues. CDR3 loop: CAWSGGTGAQPQHF. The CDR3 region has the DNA TGTGCCTGGAGTGGCGGGACAGGGGCTCAGCCCCAGCATTTT.

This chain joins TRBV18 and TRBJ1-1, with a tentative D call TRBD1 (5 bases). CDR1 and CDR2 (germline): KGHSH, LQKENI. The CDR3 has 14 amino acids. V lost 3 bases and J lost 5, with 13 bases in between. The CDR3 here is CASSPEGVWTEAFF. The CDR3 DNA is TGTGCCAGCTCACCGGAAGGGGTGTGGACTGAAGCTTTCTTT.

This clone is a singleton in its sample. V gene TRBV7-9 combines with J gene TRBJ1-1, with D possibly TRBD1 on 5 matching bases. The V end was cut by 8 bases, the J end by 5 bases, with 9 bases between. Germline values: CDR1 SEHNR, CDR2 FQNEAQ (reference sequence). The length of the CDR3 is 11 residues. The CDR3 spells CASGGRTEAFF. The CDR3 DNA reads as TGTGCCAGCGGGGGGAGGACTGAAGCTTTCTTT.

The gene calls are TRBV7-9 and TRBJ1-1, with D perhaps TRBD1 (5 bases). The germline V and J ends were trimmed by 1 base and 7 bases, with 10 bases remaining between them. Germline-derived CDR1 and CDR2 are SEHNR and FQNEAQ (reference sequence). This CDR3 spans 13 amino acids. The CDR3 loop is CASSLGVRGEAFF. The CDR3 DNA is TGTGCCAGCAGCTTAGGGGTTAGGGGTGAAGCTTTCTTT. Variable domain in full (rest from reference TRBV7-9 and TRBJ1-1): DTGVSQNPRHKITKRGQNVTFRCDPISEHNRLYWYRQTLGQGPEFLTYFQNEAQLEKSRLLSDRFSAERPKGSFSTLEIQRTEQGDSAMYLCASSLGVRGEAFFGQGTRLTVV.

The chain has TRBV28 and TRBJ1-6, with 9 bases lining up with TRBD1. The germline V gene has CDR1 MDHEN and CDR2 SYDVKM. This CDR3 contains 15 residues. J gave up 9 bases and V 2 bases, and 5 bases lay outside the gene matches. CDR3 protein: CASSLRDRDVSPLHF. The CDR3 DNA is TGTGCCAGCAGTTTACGGGACAGGGACGTTTCACCCCTCCACTTT.

The CDR3 here is CASSTPGTGSYEQYF. CDR3 bases: TGTGCCAGCAGCACCCCCGGGACTGGCTCCTACGAGCAGTACTTC. The J gene is TRBJ2-7, the V gene TRBV5-4, with D perhaps matching TRBD2 (6 bases). This CDR3 is built from 15 residues. The germline gives CDR1 SGHNT, CDR2 YYREEE (reference sequence). V was trimmed by 4 bases and J by 0 bases, leaving 14 bases between them.

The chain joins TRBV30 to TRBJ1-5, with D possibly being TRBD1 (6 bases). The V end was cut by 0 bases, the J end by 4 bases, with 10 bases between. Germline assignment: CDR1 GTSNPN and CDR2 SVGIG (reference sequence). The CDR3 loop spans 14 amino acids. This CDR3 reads CAWSVKGDNQPQHF. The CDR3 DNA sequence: TGTGCCTGGAGTGTGAAGGGGGATAATCAGCCCCAGCATTTT.

The CDR3 DNA is TGCGCCAGCAGGAGGTCTTCGAACACCGGGGAGCTGTTTTTT. Its protein product is CASRRSSNTGELFF. This sequence joins TRBV5-1 and TRBJ2-2; D is undetermined. The CDR3 spans 14 residues. Trimming took 5 bases from V and 0 from J, leaving 8 bases between them. In germline, CDR1 is SGHRS, CDR2 YFSETQ.